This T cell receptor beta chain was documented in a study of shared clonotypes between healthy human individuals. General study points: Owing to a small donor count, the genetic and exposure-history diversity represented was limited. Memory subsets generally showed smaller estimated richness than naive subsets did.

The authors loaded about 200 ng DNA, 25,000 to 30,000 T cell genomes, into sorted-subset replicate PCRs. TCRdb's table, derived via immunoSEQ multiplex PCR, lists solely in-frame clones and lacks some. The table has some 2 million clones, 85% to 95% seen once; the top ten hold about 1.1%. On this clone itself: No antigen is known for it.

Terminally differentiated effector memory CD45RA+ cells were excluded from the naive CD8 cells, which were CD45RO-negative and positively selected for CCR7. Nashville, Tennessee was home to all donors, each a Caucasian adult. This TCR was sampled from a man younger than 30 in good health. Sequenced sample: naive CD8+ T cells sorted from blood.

The DNA for the CDR3 is TGCAGCGTTGAAGAACGCGAGGGACAGAACTACAATGAGCAGTTCTTC. Amino acid sequence: CSVEEREGQNYNEQFF. The J gene is TRBJ2-1, the V gene TRBV29-1; 7 nucleotides agree with TRBD1. This CDR3 is built from 16 residues. Unmatched junction bases numbered 8, after V lost 0 bases and J lost 3 bases. Looked up from germline, CDR1 is SQVTM and CDR2 is ANQGSEA.